Described below is a single T cell receptor beta chain sequence and its context. The data stem from a study of blood T cell repertoires in COVID-19. About the study: Acute-phase and convalescent COVID-19 samples originated in the United States, Italy and Spain. T cells, B-cell-depleted T cells, or PBMCs supplied cDNA or gDNA.

The ends lost 10 bases at V and 3 bases at J; junction bases unmatched: 6. This CDR3 is 12 amino acids long. CDR1 and CDR2 from the germline V gene are ENHRY and SYGVKD. How the authors handled the data: From reference gene primer amplification, estimates of nucleated cell counts were derived. Method: immunoSEQ multiplex PCR; TCRdb's copy keeps in-frame clones and lacks some. The V and J calls and clone size are taken from that table; D and trimming were inferred from the DNA. The data show some 130,000 clones, approximately 84% seen once. The sequenced sample consisted of peripheral blood. The V gene is TRBV10-3, the J gene TRBJ2-7; 7 bases map to TRBD1. The receptor's source is an elderly woman with acute or convalescent COVID-19. CDR3 in DNA: TGTGCCAGCCGTACAGGGGACTACGAGCAGTACTTC. Encoded protein: CASRTGDYEQYF.